The sequence of this T cell receptor beta chain was determined in a study of CD4+ T cells in melanoma. The study, taken as a whole, reports: Neoantigen-specific CD4+ T cells in melanoma reportedly had diverse differentiation states. A reported correlation linked neoantigen-specific CD4+ T cells to CD8+, macrophage and B cell function.

TCRdb's copy holds only in-frame clones and misses some; the assay was immunoSEQ multiplex PCR. The repertoire holds about 21,000 clones, with about four fifths as singletons. Turning to this clone: The antigen is not known.

In germline, CDR1 is LNHDA, CDR2 SQIVND (reference sequence). V dropped 6 bases and J dropped 2; count of bases not matched to a gene: 15. The CDR3 extends over 18 amino acids. The TCR originated in a human donor with melanoma. The specimen was cells from a culture (not recorded whether cultured in vitro). The chain employs TRBV19 and TRBJ2-3; 9 bases match TRBD1. The CDR3 sequence is CASRPNLGTGGNTDTQYF. CDR3 coding DNA: TGTGCCAGTAGACCTAACCTAGGCACAGGGGGCAACACAGATACGCAGTATTTT.